This paragraph reports one T cell receptor (beta chain). Its antigen remains unidentified. The sequenced patients had an expansion of CD8+CD57+ cells seen by flow cytometry. As a group, the patients uniformly had severe acquired aplastic anemia. According to the study, genomic DNA was the template for TCR beta VDJ and CDR3 profiling. TCRdb passed the reads through MiXCR, listing each CDR3 protein once. Of around 200,000 distinct CDR3 sequences listed, almost 50% are singletons. This record belongs to a study of CD8+CD57+ T cells in acquired aplastic anemia. The overall study: Sorted CD4+ plus CD8+ cells gave DNA averaging roughly 2.9 ug.

Study results and limitations: Some 30 shared CD8+ CDR3s appeared highly expressed within patients' immunodominant clones.

The source of this sequence is a human donor with aplastic anemia. Sequenced input: sorted CD4+, CD8+, or CD8+CD57+ T cells (not recorded which) from PBMCs.

The CDR3 sequence: CASSIGQTDTQYF. For the CDR3, the DNA is TGTGCCAGTAGTATAGGTCAGACAGATACGCAGTATTTT. The V and J genes are TRBV19 and TRBJ2-3; D remains ambiguous. CDR1 is LNHDA and CDR2 is SQIVND in the germline V gene (reference sequence). The CDR3 covers 13 residues. With 1 base removed from V and 3 bases from J, the gap between germline ends came to 5 bases.